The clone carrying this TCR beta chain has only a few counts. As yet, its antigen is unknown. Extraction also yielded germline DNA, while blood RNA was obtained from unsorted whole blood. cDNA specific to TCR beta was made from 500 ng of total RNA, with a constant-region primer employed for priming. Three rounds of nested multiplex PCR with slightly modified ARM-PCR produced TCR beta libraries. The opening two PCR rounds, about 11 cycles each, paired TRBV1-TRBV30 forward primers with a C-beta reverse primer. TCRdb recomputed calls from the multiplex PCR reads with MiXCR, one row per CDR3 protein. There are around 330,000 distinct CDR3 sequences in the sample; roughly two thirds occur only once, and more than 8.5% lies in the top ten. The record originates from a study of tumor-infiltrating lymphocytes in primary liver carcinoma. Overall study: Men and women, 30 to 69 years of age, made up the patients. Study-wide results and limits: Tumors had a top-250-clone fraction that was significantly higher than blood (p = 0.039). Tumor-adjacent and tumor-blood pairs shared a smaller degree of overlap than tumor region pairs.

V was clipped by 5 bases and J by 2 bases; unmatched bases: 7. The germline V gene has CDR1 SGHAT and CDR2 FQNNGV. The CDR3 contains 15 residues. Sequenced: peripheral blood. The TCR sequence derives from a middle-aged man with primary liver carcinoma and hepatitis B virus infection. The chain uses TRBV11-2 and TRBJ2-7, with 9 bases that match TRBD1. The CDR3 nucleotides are TGTGCCAGCAGCCAAGGGACAGGGAGAACCTACGAGCAGTACTTC. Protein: CASSQGTGRTYEQYF.